One T cell receptor beta chain is described in this entry. At least ten counts were recorded for this clonotype. It lacks a known antigen. No clone much larger than this one lies a single base away; base qualities are absent. Amplification of TCR beta CDR3 regions was carried out from RNA transcripts. For the first round of RT-PCR on the TCR CDR3, the HTBI primer set was used together with the Qiagen OneStep RT-PCR kit. The libraries were constructed in a second round of multiplex PCR and then size-selected and purified. Paired-end sequencing of the libraries was performed with 100 bp reads on an Illumina HiSeq2000. From the authors' description of their analysis: Raw data were processed with SOAPnuke, discarding reads with adapters, uncalled bases, mean Phred below 15, or no exact constant-primer or identifier match. COPE v1.2.5 was used to merge high-quality paired reads, and clonotypes were defined as unique nucleotide sequences. Clonotypes were aligned to IMGT TRBV, TRBD and TRBJ reference segments using MiTCR v1.1. The analysis included only V-J combinations with a frequency above 0.0001, which together covered 99% to 99.2% of the repertoires. A TCS score was defined as the ratio between F50 (clonal expansion) and ExV (chaos), using BLOSUM62-based TCRdist between CDR3 peptides within each V-J. Welch's t-statistics and random forest reduced several hundred V-J features to 10 to 15, which were used in a naive Bayes classifier (R e1071). In TCRdb, the public reads were trimmed at Q25 with fastp and aligned with MiXCR, with productive beta chains retained. Each record represents a unique CDR3 protein, reported with the most common genes and DNA among its rows. TCRdb's processing, not the authors', yielded these V and J calls. The sample table holds around 530,000 distinct CDR3 sequences, of which roughly 15% were seen once. The ten largest account for approximately 15% of the sample.

Moderately to severely active disease, a Clinical Activity Score of at least 3, a NOSPECS grade of at least 4, and a duration under 3 months were present in ophthalmopathy patients. The study excluded patients with uncontrolled infections, other autoimmune diseases, pregnancy or lactation. Diagnoses were based on clinical symptoms, serum thyroxine and TRAb, thyroid ultrasound and orbital computed tomography. PBMCs were separated from over 9 ml of fresh peripheral blood using Ficoll-Paque density gradient centrifugation. Trizol reagent was used to extract total RNA, and RNA quality was then checked on an Agilent 2100 Bioanalyzer. This sample was included in a study of T cells in Graves' hyperthyroidism and ophthalmopathy (dated 2019 in TCRdb). Concerning the study at large: Peripheral blood samples were taken at initial diagnosis, before any treatment was given. A discovery cohort of roughly 100 patients, about 40 with Graves' ophthalmopathy and more than 55 with stable Graves' hyperthyroidism, was used to find distinguishing TCR V-J signatures. An independent validation cohort of 18 to 20 hyperthyroidism patients and about 16 patients who later progressed to ophthalmopathy tested prospective prediction of ophthalmopathy. TCR Vbeta CDR3 sequencing of 130 to 150 peripheral blood samples (roughly 43 ophthalmopathy, about 80 hyperthyroidism and about 17 progressor patients) is reported in the paper. Following sampling, methimazole starting at 30 mg daily was given to hyperthyroidism patients, and high-dose intravenous methylprednisolone was given to ophthalmopathy patients. The 95 to 100 discovery patients were divided at random into training and test sets in a 7:3 ratio. The study also compared thyroid tissue and blood T-cell repertoires from about 6 Graves' hyperthyroidism patients. Here is what the overall study found, with its caveats: No statistical method was used to set the sample size in advance, and investigators knew the group allocation. In validation, the model predicted progression to ophthalmopathy a median of about 6.5 months before onset, with over 60% sensitivity and almost 75% specificity. Ophthalmopathy was separated from stable hyperthyroidism by a 13 V-J signature model, with over 85% sensitivity and roughly 81% specificity obtained in cross-validation and 80%/75% obtained in testing. Blood samples also contained most of the expanded thyroid clonotypes (frequency above 0.001), which suggests that blood repertoires may reflect thyroid immune responses.

After removal of 6 bases from V and 0 bases from J, the junction retains 5 bases not matched to a gene. Taken from the germline V gene, the CDR1 and CDR2 loops are SGHRS and YFSETQ. The CDR3 sequence holds 14 residues, the cysteine and phenylalanine included. The retained sequence is limited to the CDR3, 42 bases, with the frame set at the first base. This receptor was obtained from a woman aged 18-35 years with Graves' ophthalmopathy. Rearrangement joined TRBV5-1 to TRBJ1-1; TRBD1 matches 7 bases in the middle. Sequenced sample: blood. The CDR3: CASKPGTVNTEAFF. The DNA sequence is given as TGCGCCAGCAAGCCCGGGACAGTGAACACTGAAGCTTTCTTT.